This T cell receptor (beta chain) originates from a study of OX40 agonist ivuxolimab in advanced cancers. About the study: Ivuxolimab, which patients received intravenously every 2 weeks, was dosed at 0.01 to 10 mg/kg. Three dose-escalation patients had partial responses: one with hepatocellular carcinoma and two with cutaneous melanoma.

Researchers took blood at baseline, on cycle 4 day 1, and on cycle 7 day 1. This CDR3 contains 13 residues. Germline-derived CDR1 and CDR2 are LNHDA and SQIVND (reference sequence). V was pared by 3 bases and J by 4 bases, with 10 bases between. The table came from immunoSEQ multiplex PCR; TCRdb's copy has only in-frame clones and leaves some out. The sample has fewer than 15,000 clones, about 81% seen once. This clonotype originated in an adult with an advanced solid tumor such as melanoma, head and neck, liver or kidney cancer. The chain is built from TRBV19 and TRBJ2-7; D gene uncertain. This specimen was CD4+ or CD8+ T cells sorted from blood, taken in a trial of the OX40 agonist ivuxolimab. CDR3 loop: CASSMTVTYEQYF. CDR3 DNA: TGTGCCAGTAGTATGACGGTTACGTACGAGCAGTACTTC.